This TCR beta chain appears in the sequencing data of a study of T cell responses to AZD1222 COVID-19 vaccine. Only in-frame clones appear in the TCRdb table, and some are missing; sequencing was by immunoSEQ multiplex PCR. This sample has 50,000 to 55,000 clones, with 80% to 90% found just once. The sample here was peripheral blood, taken 28 days after the second AZD1222 dose. This TCR derives from an adult who received the AZD1222 COVID-19 vaccine.

CDR3 in DNA: TGTGCCAGCAGCTCGGGACAGAGCGCCAATCAGCCCCAGCATTTT. Translated: CASSSGQSANQPQHF. This sequence joins TRBV7-9 and TRBJ1-5, with 7 nucleotides matching TRBD1. With V trimmed by 4 bases and J by 3 bases, 6 bases remained unmatched. The CDR3 has 15 residues. Germline V gene lookup returns CDR1 SEHNR and CDR2 FQNEAQ (reference sequence).